Sequencing of this TCR beta chain was carried out in a study of blood T cell repertoires in COVID-19. Study-level background: T cells, B-cell-depleted T cells, or PBMCs provided the cDNA or gDNA that served as material.

In the authors' methods: How many nucleated cells were present was estimated from reference gene primer amplification. Using immunoSEQ multiplex PCR, the repertoire was profiled, and TCRdb retains in-frame clones only, with some absent. That table gives V, J and clone size, and the DNA gave D and trimming. The repertoire includes almost 70,000 clones, about 91% of them detected once, and about 6% sits in the top ten. There are 16 residues in the CDR3. From germline, CDR1 is SGDLS and CDR2 YYNGEE. V dropped 4 bases and J dropped 3 bases, with 18 bases sitting between them. The gene calls are TRBV9 and TRBJ2-3, with D possibly TRBD2 on 6 matching bases. The receptor comes from a woman aged 65 to 85 with acute or convalescent COVID-19. Sequenced material: peripheral blood. DNA of the CDR3: TGTGCCAGCAGCACAAACTACCGGGAGAGGACAGATACGCAGTATTTT. Translating gives CASSTNYRERTDTQYF.